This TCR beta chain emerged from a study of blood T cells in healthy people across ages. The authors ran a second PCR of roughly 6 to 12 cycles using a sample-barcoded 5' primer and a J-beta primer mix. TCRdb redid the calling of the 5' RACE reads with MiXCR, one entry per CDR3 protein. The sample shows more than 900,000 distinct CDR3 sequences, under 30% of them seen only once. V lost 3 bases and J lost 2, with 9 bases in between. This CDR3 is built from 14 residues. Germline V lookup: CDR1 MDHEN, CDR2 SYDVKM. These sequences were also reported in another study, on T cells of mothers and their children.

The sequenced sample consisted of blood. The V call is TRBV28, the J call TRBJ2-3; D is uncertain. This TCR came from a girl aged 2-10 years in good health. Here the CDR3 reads CASSFQGFTDTQYF. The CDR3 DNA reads TGTGCCAGCAGTTTTCAAGGCTTCACAGATACGCAGTATTTT.